The sequence of this T cell receptor (beta chain) was determined in a study of PD-L1 blockade in urothelial cancer. Time point given: pretreatment peripheral blood. Patients had locally advanced or metastatic urothelial carcinoma. Each patient gave between 1 and 8 samples, pretreatment and on-treatment. The repertoire was sequenced with immunoSEQ multiplex PCR; TCRdb's copy has only in-frame clones and lacks some. The sample has tens of thousands of clones; roughly 90% are singletons. The clonotype comes from a man aged 60 to 75 with urothelial cancer. This sample comprised PBMCs, obtained around atezolizumab (anti-PD-L1) treatment.

The CDR3 protein is CASSDRFSSYNEQFF. The CDR3 coding sequence is TGTGCCAGCAGTGACAGGTTTAGCTCCTACAATGAGCAGTTCTTC. The chain employs TRBV6-1 and TRBJ2-1; D not resolved. Germline V CDR1 and CDR2: MNHNS, SASEGT. The CDR3 spans 15 residues. V was pared by 3 bases and J by 0 bases, with 9 bases between.